This is a list of T cell receptor beta chains from one sample in a study of CD8+ T cells in alopecia areata. Sequenced by immunoSEQ multiplex PCR; TCRdb stores in-frame clones only, minus some. The sample records over 150,000 clones, 45% to 65% being singletons. The sample was CD4+ T cells sorted from blood, taken at week 4, from a patient treated with tofacitinib. Receptors were obtained from a human donor with alopecia areata. The CDR3 runs from the conserved cysteine through the conserved F or W. A D gene is named only where the DNA matches it firmly. Size values are once, few and many counts, or a class for expanded clones, and some rows have none.

NA	TRBV29-1	TRBJ1-1	NA	TGCAGCGTTGTTAACGGCCACAAGAACACTGAAGCTTTCTTT	CSVVNGHKNTEAFF
NA	TRBV30	TRBJ2-3	NA	TGTGCCTGGAGTGACAGCGGGGATACGCAGTATTTT	CAWSDSGDTQYF
few	TRBV19	TRBJ2-7	TRBD2	TGTGCCAGTAGTGTCGGCTCTACTAGCGGGGGGGCCGTCTACGAGCAGTACTTC	CASSVGSTSGGAVYEQYF
NA	TRBV19	TRBJ1-5	NA	TGTGCCAGTAGTAGCCAGGATAGCAATCAGCCCCAGCATTTT	CASSSQDSNQPQHF
NA	TRBV29-1	TRBJ2-5	TRBD1	TGCAGCGTCGAGGGGGGACAGGGACCGCAAGAGACCCAGTACTTC	CSVEGGQGPQETQYF
NA	TRBV12-5	TRBJ1-5	NA	TGTGCTAGTGGTTTGGTACTAACTTCTAGCAATCAGCCCCAGCATTTT	CASGLVLTSSNQPQHF
NA	TRBV11-1	TRBJ2-2	TRBD2	TGTGCCAGCAGCTTGGAGCGGGGGCTGAACACCGGGGAGCTGTTTTTT	CASSLERGLNTGELFF
NA	TRBV5-1	TRBJ1-5	NA	TGCGCCAGCAGCTTGGGGCAAGCCTATGACCCCCAGCATTTT	CASSLGQAYDPQHF
NA	TRBV2	TRBJ1-2	TRBD1	TGTGCCAGCAGTCCATGGACAGGGATGAACTATGGCTACACCTTC	CASSPWTGMNYGYTF
NA	TRBV11-2	TRBJ1-3	NA	TGTGCCAGCAGCTTAGGGCAGGGCGCTGGAAACACCATATATTTT	CASSLGQGAGNTIYF
NA	TRBV2	TRBJ2-5	NA	TGTGCCAGCAGCTTACAGGGACCGCAAGAGACCCAGTACTTC	CASSLQGPQETQYF
few	TRBV6-5	TRBJ2-7	TRBD1	TGTGCCAGCAACAGGGGCTCCGAGCAGTACTTC	CASNRGSEQYF
NA	TRBV29-1	TRBJ2-5	TRBD2	TGCAGCGTTGACCGACTAGCGGGGGGTACCCAAGAGACCCAGTACTTC	CSVDRLAGGTQETQYF
NA	TRBV4-1	TRBJ1-4	TRBD1	TGCGCCAGCAGCCAAGGACAGGGGACGCAAAATGAAAAACTGTTTTTT	CASSQGQGTQNEKLFF
NA	TRBV15	TRBJ1-5	NA	TGTGCCACCAGCAGAGATCGGGCTAATAGCAATCAGCCCCAGCATTTT	CATSRDRANSNQPQHF
NA	TRBV10-3	TRBJ1-5	NA	TGTGCCATCAGCCCCCACGGGACACTTTATCAGCCCCAGCATTTT	CAISPHGTLYQPQHF
NA	TRBV7-9	TRBJ1-1	NA	TGTGCCAGCAGAAGACACCCAAGGAACCTGAACACTGAAGCTTTCTTT	CASRRHPRNLNTEAFF
once	TRBV30	TRBJ1-2	NA	TGTGCCTGGAGTCAGGACGGAGTCTATGGCTACACCTTC	CAWSQDGVYGYTF
NA	TRBV29-1	TRBJ2-5	NA	TGCAGCGTCGGGGGTGGCACCGGGCCCCGGGGAGAGACCCAGTACTTC	CSVGGGTGPRGETQYF
few	TRBV30	TRBJ2-3	TRBD2	TGTGCCGCCCGATTCGGGCTAGCGGGAGTCACAGATACGCAGTATTTT	CAARFGLAGVTDTQYF
NA	TRBV5-4	TRBJ1-6	NA	TGTGCCAGCAGCTCACCAGGGACACCCCTCCACTTT	CASSSPGTPLHF
NA	TRBV5-4	TRBJ2-3	TRBD2	TGTGCCAGCAGCTTGCGGTCTCTAGCGGGAGATACGCAGTATTTT	CASSLRSLAGDTQYF
NA	TRBV7-2	TRBJ2-5	NA	TGTGCCAGCAGCTTAGTCGTGGGGGAAGAGACCCAGTACTTC	CASSLVVGEETQYF
NA	TRBV25-1	TRBJ2-7	TRBD2	TGTGCCAGCAGTGGGAGGAGCGGGGGGATGTCCTACGAGCAGTACTTC	CASSGRSGGMSYEQYF
NA	TRBV11-2	TRBJ1-2	TRBD1	TGTGCCAGCAGCTTAGATCCTGGGACAGGGATCTATGGCTACACCTTC	CASSLDPGTGIYGYTF
NA	TRBV28	TRBJ1-4	NA	TGTGCCATCCACTCAGGGGCTAATGAAAAACTGTTTTTT	CAIHSGANEKLFF
NA	TRBV7-2	TRBJ2-2	NA	TGTGCCAGCAGCTTAGAGTACGGGAACACCGGGGAGCTGTTTTTT	CASSLEYGNTGELFF
NA	TRBV4-3	TRBJ2-3	TRBD1	TGCGCCAGCAGCCAAGGCTTGAGACAGGGGGAAGATACGCAGTATTTT	CASSQGLRQGEDTQYF
NA	TRBV29-1	TRBJ2-2	NA	TGCAGCGTTGGTCTGGTCACCGGGGAGCTGTTTTTT	CSVGLVTGELFF
few	TRBV30	TRBJ2-5	TRBD1	TGTGCCTGGCACGGACAGGGTACGACCCAGTACTTC	CAWHGQGTTQYF
NA	TRBV29-1	TRBJ1-6	NA	TGCAGCGTTGCGGACTCAGCCCGGGCATATAATTCACCCCTCCACTTT	CSVADSARAYNSPLHF
NA	TRBV30	TRBJ2-7	NA	TGTGCCTGGAGTGTACGGGCATTTTACGAGCAGTACTTC	CAWSVRAFYEQYF